A single sample gave rise to the 16 T cell receptor beta chains below, sequenced in a study of T-cell reconstitution after alpha-beta-depleted transplantation in children. Preparation of the TCRbeta library used unique molecular identifiers. TCRdb processed the PCR reads anew with MiXCR; each CDR3 protein has one entry. The sample contains hundreds of thousands of distinct CDR3 sequences, 20% to 30% of which appear only once. The specimen comprised PBMCs, mostly from graft donor cells, sampled 360 days after TCRalphabeta/CD19-depleted stem cell transplant. All receptors derive from a female patient between 2 and 15 years old who had a stem cell transplant for congenital amegakaryocytic thrombocytopenia, so the T cells may come from the graft donor.

This clonotype has just a few counts. The chain links TRBV7-7 to TRBJ2-1; D call uncertain. Germline V lookup: CDR1 SSHAT, CDR2 FNYEAQ (reference sequence). The CDR3 contains 17 residues. Between the trimmed V and J ends, which lost 5 bases and 8 bases, there was a span of 25 bases. The CDR3 DNA reads TGTGCCAGCAGCCCCCTCCTCGGCACCACGGCGTCCTATGAGCAGTTCTTC. Its protein product is CASSPLLGTTASYEQFF.

This clonotype was found many times. The V gene is TRBV10-3, the J gene TRBJ2-7, with 9 nucleotides matching TRBD2. The CDR3 has 17 residues. Trimming cost V 0 bases and J 2 bases; bases outside gene matches: 8. Germline V gives CDR1 ENHRY, CDR2 SYGVKD. This CDR3 reads CAISESLVLAGTYEQYF. The CDR3, as DNA: TGTGCCATCAGTGAGTCTCTTGTACTAGCGGGTACCTACGAGCAGTACTTC.

The chain links TRBV6-1 to TRBJ2-7; a weak D match, TRBD2 (6 bases). Germline values: CDR1 MNHNS, CDR2 SASEGT. V was pared by 9 bases and J by 3 bases, with 12 bases between. The CDR3 covers 12 residues. CDR3 nucleotides: TGTGCCAGTAAGGGACTCTTCTACGAGCAGTACTTC. Protein product: CASKGLFYEQYF.

In this sample, this clonotype turned up a few times. V is TRBV6-2 or TRBV6-3 and J is TRBJ2-1; maybe TRBD2 (6 bases). This CDR3 contains 13 residues. Germline CDR1 is MNHEY and CDR2 is SVGEGT. Deletions cut 11 bases from V and 6 bases from J, with 17 bases between. The CDR3, as DNA: TGTGCCGGGATGCGGGGATCTGGCAATGAGCAGTTCTTC. Translated, it gives CAGMRGSGNEQFF.

This sequence joins TRBV2 and TRBJ2-4, with no clear D. V was clipped by 7 bases and J by 8 bases, with 12 bases between them. This CDR3 region has 12 residues. Germline V CDR1 and CDR2: SNHLY, FYNNEI. The CDR3 loop is CASNRGQDIQYF. For the CDR3, the DNA is TGTGCCAGCAACAGAGGTCAGGACATTCAGTACTTC.

This clonotype was counted only a few times. The genes are TRBV5-1 and TRBJ2-1; maybe TRBD1 (6 bases). Germline values: CDR1 SGHRS, CDR2 YFSETQ. Trimming left V 3 bases short and J 5 bases short, with 12 bases between. This CDR3 comprises 14 residues. In nucleotides, the CDR3 is TGCGCCAGCAGCTACTACAGGGAACACAATGAGCAGTTCTTC. Translating gives CASSYYREHNEQFF.

The genes are TRBV4-1 and TRBJ2-5; D is unclear. V was pared by 5 bases and J by 2 bases, with 12 bases between. Germline V CDR1 and CDR2: MGHRA, YSYEKL. The CDR3 consists of 14 residues. CDR3 sequence: CASSNIGRQETQYF. The DNA of the CDR3 is TGCGCCAGCAGCAACATCGGACGACAAGAGACCCAGTACTTC.

This clonotype was observed a few times. V and J are TRBV6-1 and TRBJ1-2; maybe TRBD1 (6 bases). CDR1 is MNHNS and CDR2 is SASEGT in the germline V gene. Between the trimmed V and J ends, which lost 7 bases and 4 bases, there was a span of 19 bases. This CDR3 has 15 residues. The CDR3 protein is CASKTGGADFYGYTF. The CDR3 DNA reads TGTGCCAGCAAGACTGGGGGGGCTGACTTCTATGGCTACACCTTC.

The rearrangement joins TRBV12-3 or TRBV12-4 to TRBJ1-6; perhaps TRBD1 as D (5 bases). Trimming pared 6 bases from V and 8 bases from J, leaving 17 bases between. The CDR3 contains 15 residues. CDR3 residues: CASRALGGLDSPLHF. The CDR3 DNA reads TGTGCCAGCAGAGCTCTTGGGGGTTTGGATTCACCCCTCCACTTT.

This clonotype was seen a few times. The V call is TRBV7-9, the J call TRBJ2-2, with 10 positions matching TRBD1. Losses at the gene ends were 6 bases for V and 0 bases for J; bases not matched to a gene: 16. Per germline, CDR1 SEHNR and CDR2 FQNEAQ (reference sequence). The CDR3 runs to 20 residues. The DNA of the CDR3 is TGTGCCAGCAGGCCTCGACAGGGGGCAACTCTTCCTGCGAACACCGGGGAGCTGTTTTTT. Translated: CASRPRQGATLPANTGELFF.

The chain links TRBV10-3 to TRBJ1-1; D unresolved. V lost 3 bases, J lost 4 bases, and 9 bases lay in between. The CDR3 contains 13 residues. Per germline, CDR1 ENHRY and CDR2 SYGVKD. CDR3 in amino acids: CAISDGRVTEAFF. CDR3 DNA: TGTGCCATCAGTGACGGACGGGTCACTGAAGCTTTCTTT.

Turning to this clonotype: It is likely a read error, because the conserved phenylalanine at the end of the CDR3 is missing. The chain has TRBV5-1 and TRBJ1-2; 10 bases agree with TRBD1. In germline, CDR1 is SGHRS, CDR2 YFSETQ. The CDR3 consists of 17 residues. V shed 4 bases and J 0 bases; nucleotides not matched to a gene: 9. The CDR3 protein is CASSGTGQGFANYGYTY. In DNA form, the CDR3 reads TGCGCCAGCAGCGGCACGGGACAGGGGTTTGCTAACTATGGCTACACCTAC.

The CDR3 region has the DNA TGTGCCAGCAGCTGGAGCGGGAGGGAAGAGACCCAGTACTTC. It specifies CASSWSGREETQYF. The chain links TRBV5-6 to TRBJ2-5; 10 nucleotides agree with TRBD2. Looked up from germline, CDR1 is SGHDT and CDR2 is YYEEEE. The CDR3 length is 14 residues. Trimming took 3 bases from V and 3 from J; bases not matched to a gene: 2.

With respect to this clonotype: A junction end diverges from the germline sequence, so it may reflect a read error. CDR3 DNA sequence: TGTGCCAGCAGAGGGGAGGGCAGGGCGGGTCAGCCCGAGCATTTT. Its protein product is CASRGEGRAGQPEHF. This chain uses TRBV2 with TRBJ1-5, with TRBD1 as a possible D gene (5 bases). Germline CDR1 SNHLY, CDR2 FYNNEI. The CDR3 extends over 15 amino acids.

The V and J genes are TRBV28 and TRBJ2-7; a weak D match, TRBD1 (5 bases). V lost 10 bases, J lost 0 bases, and 16 bases lay in between. The CDR3 is 14 residues long. Germline V CDR1 and CDR2: MDHEN, SYDVKM. The CDR3 DNA follows: TGTGCCATAGGGGCATACCGTAGCTCCTACGAGCAGTACTTC. This encodes CAIGAYRSSYEQYF.

CDR3 region: CASSPDLREVQETQYF. The DNA of the CDR3 is TGTGCCAGCAGCCCAGACTTGCGGGAGGTACAAGAGACCCAGTACTTC. The rearrangement joins TRBV6-5 to TRBJ2-5, with 8 positions matching TRBD2. V shed 6 bases, J shed 2 bases, and the junction held 11 bases outside the gene matches. CDR1 MNHEY and CDR2 SVGAGI come from the germline V gene. The CDR3 sequence is 16 residues long.